Below are 14 T cell receptor beta chains sequenced from a single sample in a study of OX40 agonist ivuxolimab in advanced cancers. Assay used: immunoSEQ multiplex PCR; TCRdb lists only in-frame clones, some missing. The table lists tens of thousands of clones, more than 75% of them singletons. The sample here was CD4+ or CD8+ T cells sorted from blood, taken in a trial of the OX40 agonist ivuxolimab. The receptors shown here come from an adult with an advanced solid tumor such as melanoma, head and neck, liver or kidney cancer.

This clone was seen a handful of times. This chain uses TRBV6-5 with TRBJ1-1; tentative D call: TRBD1 (5 bases). Germline V gene sequence: CDR1 MNHEY, CDR2 SVGAGI. The CDR3 runs 11 residues. Trimming stripped 6 bases from V and 5 bases from J, with 7 bases between. As DNA, the CDR3 is TGTGCCAGCAGGGGGGGAACTGAAGCTTTCTTT. It is translated as CASRGGTEAFF.

V gene TRBV5-4 combines with J gene TRBJ2-3; 9 bases align to TRBD2. The V segment lost 0 bases and the J segment 2 bases; nucleotides outside the gene matches: 4. There are 16 residues in the CDR3. Germline CDR1 SGHNT, CDR2 YYREEE (reference sequence). Written as DNA, the CDR3 is TGTGCCAGCAGCTTGGCCGCTAGCGGGATCACAGATACGCAGTATTTT. Protein: CASSLAASGITDTQYF.

The V and J genes are TRBV6-5 and TRBJ2-3; 8 nucleotides agree with TRBD2. Germline CDR1 is MNHEY and CDR2 is SVGAGI. Trimming cost V 4 bases and J 2 bases; bases outside gene matches: 2. This CDR3 spans 14 amino acids. CDR3 coding DNA: TGTGCCAGCAGTTCAGCGGGGGTCACAGATACGCAGTATTTT. It codes for CASSSAGVTDTQYF.

This clone came up once. The chain combines TRBV11-1 with TRBJ2-5; 7 bases fit TRBD2. With V trimmed by 5 bases and J by 9 bases, 15 bases remained unmatched. There are 15 residues in the CDR3. From germline, CDR1 is SGHAT and CDR2 FQDESV (reference sequence). The CDR3: CASSLRLADPRPQYF. DNA for the CDR3: TGTGCCAGCAGCCTCAGGCTAGCGGACCCCCGGCCCCAGTACTTC. Together with reference TRBV11-1 and TRBJ2-5, the CDR3 gives the full variable domain: EAEVAQSPRYKITEKSQAVAFWCDPISGHATLYWYRQILGQGPELLVQFQDESVVDDSQLPKDRFSAERLKGVDSTLKIQPAELGDSAMYLCASSLRLADPRPQYFGPGTRLLVL.

The V and J genes are TRBV27 and TRBJ2-1, with 11 positions matching TRBD2. The CDR3 totals 15 residues. Per germline, CDR1 MNHEY and CDR2 SMNVEV (reference sequence). V lost 6 bases, J lost 4 bases, and 5 bases stayed unmatched. CDR3 DNA: TGTGCCAGCAGCTCTTCTAGCGGGGGGTACAATGAGCAGTTCTTC. Protein: CASSSSSGGYNEQFF.

This sequence joins TRBV27 and TRBJ2-3, with D possibly called TRBD1 or TRBD2 (5 bases each). V was cut by 3 bases and J by 3 bases, with 13 bases left in between. Germline lookup yields CDR1 MNHEY and CDR2 SMNVEV (reference sequence). The CDR3 spans 15 residues. CDR3 sequence reads: CASSFGAGITDTQYF. The CDR3, as DNA: TGTGCCAGCAGTTTCGGGGCAGGGATTACAGATACGCAGTATTTT.

The chain combines TRBV4-3 with TRBJ2-3, with 9 positions matching TRBD2. The junction had 8 bases not matched to a gene; V was cut back by 6 bases and J by 1 base. The CDR3 length is 16 residues. Germline V gene sequence: CDR1 LGHNA, CDR2 YSLEER. CDR3 sequence: CASSPYSGGRTDTQYF. DNA for the CDR3: TGCGCCAGCAGTCCATATAGCGGGGGTCGCACAGATACGCAGTATTTT.

This chain joins TRBV7-6 and TRBJ1-4; 9 bases agree with TRBD1. The germline V gene encodes CDR1 SGHVS and CDR2 FNYEAQ. This CDR3 is built from 14 residues. Trimming took 8 bases from V and 5 from J; bases not matched to a gene: 6. CDR3 in DNA: TGTGCCAGCGGACCGGGACAGGGAAATGAAAAACTGTTTTTT. Translated: CASGPGQGNEKLFF.

This clone has a single count. This chain connects TRBV4-1 to TRBJ1-1; tentative D call: TRBD1 (5 bases). With 6 bases removed from V and 4 bases from J, the gap between germline ends came to 15 bases. Germline CDR1 reads MGHRA; CDR2 reads YSYEKL. The CDR3 has 14 residues. CDR3 sequence (DNA): TGCGCCAGCAGATACGGACCCGGGGGCACTGAAGCTTTCTTT. Protein product: CASRYGPGGTEAFF.

The rearrangement uses TRBV7-9 and TRBJ2-3, with 7 bases that match TRBD2. V shed 8 bases, J shed 3 bases, and the junction held 11 bases outside the gene matches. Per germline, CDR1 SEHNR and CDR2 FQNEAQ (reference sequence). The CDR3 has 15 amino acids. CDR3 sequence: CASATSAVGTDTQYF. CDR3 DNA: TGTGCCAGCGCAACTAGCGCAGTTGGGACAGATACGCAGTATTTT.

The chain recombines TRBV5-8 with TRBJ2-7; D unresolved. V was trimmed by 1 base and J by 5 bases, leaving 16 bases between them. This CDR3 region has 15 residues. CDR1 is SGHTS, CDR2 YDEGEE, per germline. The CDR3 here is CASSLKASPTHEQYF. CDR3 nucleotides: TGTGCCAGCAGCTTGAAGGCCTCCCCAACCCACGAGCAGTACTTC.

The genes are TRBV6-5 and TRBJ2-1, with unresolved D. This CDR3 has 15 amino acids. With 2 bases removed from V and 0 bases from J, the gap between germline ends came to 8 bases. Germline V gene data show CDR1 as MNHEY and CDR2 as SVGAGI. The CDR3 is CASSYGVSSYNEQFF. In DNA, the CDR3 is TGTGCCAGCAGTTACGGGGTGAGCTCCTACAATGAGCAGTTCTTC.

The chain employs TRBV6-1 and TRBJ2-7; 8 bases are shared with TRBD1. The V segment lost 6 bases and the J segment 0 bases; nucleotides outside the gene matches: 7. CDR3 length: 15 residues. Looked up from germline, CDR1 is MNHNS and CDR2 is SASEGT. CDR3: CASRDRDTSSYEQYF. DNA of the CDR3: TGTGCCAGCAGGGACAGGGACACGAGCTCCTACGAGCAGTACTTC.

The count of this clone is one. The chain employs TRBV9 and TRBJ2-1, with D possibly matching TRBD2 (6 bases). Germline CDR1 and CDR2: SGDLS and YYNGEE. Trimming removed 4 bases at V and 9 bases at J, with 20 bases between. CDR3 length: 15 amino acids. The CDR3 here is CASSTTTKGRGEQFF. The CDR3 DNA follows: TGTGCCAGCAGCACAACCACAAAGGGGCGGGGTGAGCAGTTCTTC.